This T cell receptor beta chain was observed in a study of blood T cell repertoires in COVID-19. Turning to the study itself: Collection of acute and convalescent COVID-19 samples took place in the United States, Italy and Spain. T cells, B-cell-depleted T cells, or PBMCs provided the cDNA or gDNA that served as material.

Germline assignment: CDR1 LGHNA and CDR2 YSLEER. The junction had 9 bases not matched to a gene; V was cut back by 6 bases and J by 10 bases. The CDR3 loop spans 14 amino acids. Original methodology: Estimation of nucleated cell counts relied on the amplification of reference gene primers. Profiling relied on immunoSEQ multiplex PCR, and the TCRdb table lists in-frame clones only, not all of them. The V and J calls and clone size come from that table; D and trimming were worked out from the DNA. The sample carries a few hundred thousand clones, around nine tenths recorded once. The sequenced sample was peripheral blood. V is TRBV4-3 and J is TRBJ1-6, with TRBD1 matching 7 bases. The sequence derives from a man in his forties or fifties with active or convalescent COVID-19. The CDR3 sequence: CASRRRDSGSPLHF. The CDR3 nucleotides are TGCGCCAGCAGACGCCGGGACAGCGGGTCACCCCTCCACTTT.